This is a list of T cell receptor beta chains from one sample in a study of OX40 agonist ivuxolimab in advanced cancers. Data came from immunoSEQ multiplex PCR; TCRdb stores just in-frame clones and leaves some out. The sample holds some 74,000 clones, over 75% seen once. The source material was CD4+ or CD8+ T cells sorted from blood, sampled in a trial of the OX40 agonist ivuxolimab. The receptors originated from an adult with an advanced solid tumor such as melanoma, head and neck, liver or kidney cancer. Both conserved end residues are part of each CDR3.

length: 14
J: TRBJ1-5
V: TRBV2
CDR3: CASSRDEINQPQHF

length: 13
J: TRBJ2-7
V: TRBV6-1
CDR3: CASRTGGVNEQYF

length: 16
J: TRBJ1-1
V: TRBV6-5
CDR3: CASSSHLGQGATEAFF

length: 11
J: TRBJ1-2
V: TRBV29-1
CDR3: CSVDEQGGYTF

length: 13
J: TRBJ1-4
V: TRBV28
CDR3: CASRSGGAEKLFF

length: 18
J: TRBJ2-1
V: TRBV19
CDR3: CASSILAGGPSVYNEQFF

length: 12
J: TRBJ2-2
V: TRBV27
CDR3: CASKKNTGELFF

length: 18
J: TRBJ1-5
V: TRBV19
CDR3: CASSMVGQGAREAQPQHF

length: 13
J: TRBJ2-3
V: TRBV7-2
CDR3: CASGTGRTDTQYF

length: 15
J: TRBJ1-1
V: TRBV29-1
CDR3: CSSIPGQGLRAEAFF

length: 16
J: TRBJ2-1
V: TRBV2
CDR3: CASSSSRDGSYNEQFF